Shown below are 17 T cell receptor beta chains from a single sample sequenced in a study of Graves' ophthalmopathy and Graves' hyperthyroidism. Amplified TCR beta CDR3 regions were obtained using RNA transcripts as template. An opening RT-PCR round employed HTBI primers and preceded a second-round multiplex PCR. TCRdb re-called the multiplex PCR reads through MiXCR, storing one row per CDR3 protein. The sample has 200,000 to 250,000 distinct CDR3 sequences, under 30% seen once. Sample: peripheral blood. The receptors here all came from a man in his forties or fifties with Graves' ophthalmopathy.

This chain joins TRBV20-1 and TRBJ2-5; D gene ambiguous. CDR3 length: 12 amino acids. V was cut by 1 base and J by 2 bases, with 5 bases left in between. Germline loops: CDR1 DFQATT, CDR2 SNEGSKA (reference sequence). The CDR3 reads CSARGVQETQYF. Here the CDR3 DNA reads TGCAGTGCTAGAGGAGTACAAGAGACCCAGTACTTC.

This clonotype was counted at least ten times. V gene TRBV19 combines with J gene TRBJ2-2; TRBD1 is a possible D gene (6 bases). V lost 9 bases to trimming and J lost 2 bases, with 13 bases between them. Germline V gene sequence: CDR1 LNHDA, CDR2 SQIVND (reference sequence). This CDR3 has 14 residues. CDR3 coding DNA: TGTGCCAGCAAGGACAGACCCAACACCGGGGAGCTGTTTTTT. Its translation is CASKDRPNTGELFF.

At least ten counts were recorded for this clonotype. The rearrangement links TRBV20-1 to TRBJ1-1; D gene uncertain. This CDR3 contains 15 residues. Germline CDR1 reads DFQATT; CDR2 reads SNEGSKA (reference sequence). The V end lost 5 bases, the J end lost 1 base, and 17 bases lay between the germline ends. In DNA form, the CDR3 reads TGCAGTGCTCCGAGGCCAGACACGTCGAACACTGAAGCTTTCTTT. Protein: CSAPRPDTSNTEAFF.

This clonotype was picked up many times. The chain is built from TRBV10-3 and TRBJ2-2, with TRBD1 identical over 9 bases. This CDR3 contains 18 residues. Trimming took 3 bases from V and 5 from J; bases not matched to a gene: 13. The germline V gene encodes CDR1 ENHRY and CDR2 SYGVKD. The CDR3 region has the DNA TGTGCCATCAGTGAAAGGGGGACAGGGCGAACGGGAACCGGGGAGCTGTTTTTT. As protein: CAISERGTGRTGTGELFF.

The gene calls are TRBV6-5 and TRBJ1-2, with D unclear. Per germline, CDR1 MNHEY and CDR2 SVGAGI. The V end was cut by 4 bases, the J end by 7 bases, with 25 bases between. This CDR3 comprises 17 residues. This CDR3 is CASSSTISAGRISGYTF. The CDR3 DNA is TGTGCCAGCAGTTCCACGATCTCCGCCGGCCGGATTAGTGGCTACACCTTC.

The sample holds many counts of this clonotype. The chain links TRBV10-2 to TRBJ2-7; 8 nucleotides align to TRBD2. From germline, CDR1 is WSHSY and CDR2 SAAADI. V lost 3 bases, J lost 0 bases, and 16 bases stayed unmatched. This CDR3 has 19 residues. The CDR3 reads CASSEKKLAEPRSSYEQYF. For the CDR3, the DNA is TGCGCCAGCAGTGAAAAAAAACTAGCGGAACCCAGGAGCTCCTACGAGCAGTACTTC.

This clonotype was counted many times. The chain carries TRBV10-1 and TRBJ1-5, with D perhaps matching TRBD1 (5 bases). Trimming shortened V by 2 bases and J by 7 bases, and 9 bases separated the two germline ends. The CDR3 loop spans 13 amino acids. The germline V gene encodes CDR1 WNHNN and CDR2 SYGVQD (reference sequence). The CDR3 DNA is TGCGCCAGCAGTGAGACAGGTGGGCAGCCCCAGCATTTT. It specifies CASSETGGQPQHF.

This clonotype was recorded at least ten times. J is TRBJ2-7 and V is TRBV11-2, with D perhaps matching TRBD1 or TRBD2 (5 bases each). This CDR3 is 14 amino acids long. Germline loops: CDR1 SGHAT, CDR2 FQNNGV. Trimming left V 5 bases short and J 2 bases short, with 13 bases between. In DNA, the CDR3 is TGTGCCAGCAGCGTCACTAGGGACCCCTACGAGCAGTACTTC. The encoded protein is CASSVTRDPYEQYF.

This clonotype was detected ten times or more. DNA for the CDR3: TGTGCCAGTAGTCCCCCCCTTACAGGGCAAGAGACCCAGTACTTC. It codes for CASSPPLTGQETQYF. The rearrangement joins TRBV19 to TRBJ2-5, with D possibly TRBD1 on 6 matching bases. CDR1 and CDR2 (germline): LNHDA, SQIVND (reference sequence). V lost 5 bases and J 2 bases, leaving 15 bases between the germline ends. The CDR3 is 15 amino acids. Full variable domain (missing parts from reference TRBV19 and TRBJ2-5): DGGITQSPKYLFRKEGQNVTLSCEQNLNHDAMYWYRQDPGQGLRLIYYSQIVNDFQKGDIAEGYSVSREKKESFPLTVTSAQKNPTAFYLCASSPPLTGQETQYFGPGTRLLVL.

Many counts were recorded for this clonotype. The chain joins TRBV29-1 to TRBJ2-7, with 13 nucleotides matching TRBD2. V was clipped by 4 bases and J by 1 base; unmatched bases: 1. CDR1 SQVTM and CDR2 ANQGSEA come from the germline V gene. CDR3 length equals 14 residues. The CDR3 DNA reads as TGCAGCGTTGTGGGACTAGCGGGGTCCTACGAGCAGTACTTC. Its translation: CSVVGLAGSYEQYF.

In its sample, this clonotype was seen many times. J is TRBJ2-7 and V is TRBV6-5; D perhaps matches TRBD2 (6 bases). V was pared by 5 bases and J by 7 bases, with 18 bases between. In germline, CDR1 is MNHEY, CDR2 SVGAGI. The CDR3 length is 14 residues. The DNA for the CDR3 is TGTGCCAGCAGTCCCAAGACCCATAGCGGAGAGCAGTACTTC. This gives the protein CASSPKTHSGEQYF.

V usage is TRBV20-1 and J usage is TRBJ2-5, with TRBD1 matching 12 bases. With V trimmed by 0 bases and J by 4 bases, 3 bases remained unmatched. Germline-derived CDR1 and CDR2 are DFQATT and SNEGSKA (reference sequence). The CDR3 runs 15 residues. The CDR3 here is CSARDGTGGGETQYF. The CDR3 DNA reads as TGCAGTGCTAGAGATGGGACAGGGGGCGGAGAGACCCAGTACTTC.

The chain employs TRBV6-1 and TRBJ2-4; D is unresolved. The V and J ends lost 5 bases and 7 bases respectively, with 21 bases between them. The CDR3 consists of 16 residues. Germline V gene data show CDR1 as MNHNS and CDR2 as SASEGT. The CDR3 DNA follows: TGTGCCAGCAGTCTCCTCCCGACTGGTCGAGGTAACATTCAGTACTTC. Amino acid sequence: CASSLLPTGRGNIQYF.

This clonotype was detected many times. The V gene is TRBV28, the J gene TRBJ2-2, with 10 bases identical to TRBD1. Germline trimming cut 1 base from V and 7 bases from J; bases unmatched to any gene: 6. From germline, CDR1 is MDHEN and CDR2 SYDVKM. CDR3 length: 16 residues. CDR3 coding DNA: TGTGCCAGCAGTTTATCCGGGACAGGGGATGGCGGGGAGCTGTTTTTT. Protein sequence: CASSLSGTGDGGELFF. Looking up the rest from reference TRBV28 and TRBJ2-2 gives the full variable domain: DVKVTQSSRYLVKRTGEKVFLECVQDMDHENMFWYRQDPGLGLRLIYFSYDVKMKEKGDIPEGYSVSREKKERFSLILESASTNQTSMYLCASSLSGTGDGGELFFGEGSRLTVL.

The table lists this clonotype with many counts. Just one base apart from a much larger clone, this may be a read error. The final CDR3 position lacks the conserved phenylalanine or tryptophan, pointing to a likely read error. This chain links TRBV12-3 or TRBV12-4 with TRBJ2-7, with a weak D call TRBD1 (6 bases). Trimming left V 5 bases short and J 4 bases short, with 12 bases between. This CDR3 has 13 residues. CDR3 nucleotide sequence: TGTGCCAGCAGTCCGGACAGAGGTTACGAGCAGTACTCC. It is translated as CASSPDRGYEQYS.

This clonotype has at least ten counts. The chain employs TRBV13 and TRBJ1-1, with a tentative D call TRBD1 (5 bases). CDR1 is PRHDT and CDR2 is FYEKMQ in the germline V gene (reference sequence). V was pared by 0 bases and J by 1 base, with 9 bases between. The CDR3 is 15 amino acids. CDR3 loop: CASSLGGRENTEAFF. The CDR3 DNA sequence: TGTGCCAGCAGCTTAGGGGGCAGGGAGAACACTGAAGCTTTCTTT.

The rearrangement joins TRBV28 to TRBJ1-1; the D is unclear. CDR3 length equals 14 residues. Germline V gene sequence: CDR1 MDHEN, CDR2 SYDVKM. The V end was cut by 5 bases, the J end by 3 bases, with 13 bases between. The CDR3 nucleotides are TGTGCCAGCAGTGACGGGGTACTTGACACTGAAGCTTTCTTT. This gives the protein CASSDGVLDTEAFF.